Listed below are T cell receptor beta chains from one sample, sequenced in a study of blood T cells in healthy people across ages. TCRdb reprocessed the 5' RACE reads with MiXCR, giving one entry per CDR3 protein. There are more than 800,000 distinct CDR3 sequences in the sample; about 30% occur only once, and approximately 15% lies in the top ten. Sequences were obtained from blood. Receptor source: an elderly woman in good health. Both conserved end residues are part of each CDR3.

TRBV14	TRBJ2-7	CASSRRPSYEQYF
TRBV6-1	TRBJ2-2	CASSRDREAGELFF
TRBV7-2	TRBJ2-7	CASSRDKGIQETQYF
TRBV6-2/TRBV6-3	TRBJ2-2	CASSESPVDTGELFF
TRBV12-3/TRBV12-4	TRBJ2-3	CASRRVGLDTQYF
TRBV6-2/TRBV6-3	TRBJ2-5	CASSSTGLSSREQYF
TRBV3-1	TRBJ1-2	CASSQDGWDSTNYGYTF
TRBV7-9	TRBJ2-5	CASSLTGRAETQYF
TRBV20-1	TRBJ2-6	CSATGFLGGANVRTF
TRBV7-2	-	CASAISSGGAGSYEQYF
TRBV6-6	TRBJ2-7	CASGTTVTYEQYF
TRBV7-2	TRBJ2-7	CASSSRDRSYEQYF
TRBV2	TRBJ1-1	CASRGIPEAFF
TRBV29-1	TRBJ2-5	CSPDLRARETQYF
TRBV5-6	TRBJ2-3	CASSLAQAGTDTQYF
TRBV30	TRBJ1-2	CAWSVQGGYTF
TRBV7-6	TRBJ1-1	CASSAYRGGTEAFF
TRBV5-1	TRBJ1-5	CASSLDFRNQPQHF
TRBV5-4	TRBJ2-7	CASSPDRGLLYEQYF
TRBV6-2/TRBV6-3	TRBJ1-4	CASSPYPQTNEKLFF
TRBV3-1	TRBJ2-3	CASSQEGRGRADTQYF
TRBV7-8	TRBJ2-1	CASSLGLSGDAYNEQFF
TRBV19	TRBJ1-5	CASRGGQHSNQPQHF
TRBV7-8	TRBJ1-2	CASSSRDTSYGYTF
TRBV18	TRBJ1-1	CASSPRDRGQTEAFF
TRBV9	TRBJ1-2	CASSPGQSPSNYGYTF
TRBV29-1	TRBJ2-5	CSVDLGGLQTQYF
TRBV6-6	TRBJ1-2	CASSYSGEGYGYTF
TRBV7-8	TRBJ1-4	CASSLRQGAATNEKLFF
TRBV7-2	TRBJ2-3	CASSQRRQGPDTQYF
TRBV29-1	TRBJ2-6	CSVVLSTGVGANVLTF
TRBV6-2/TRBV6-3	TRBJ2-3	CASSPDRGTSSTDTQYF
TRBV6-5	TRBJ2-5	CASSYSSRGGATQYF
TRBV3-1	TRBJ2-5	CASRPPGTGNQETQYF
TRBV7-6	TRBJ1-1	CASSLTTGANTEAFF
TRBV11-3	TRBJ2-5	CASSSGPSTQYF
TRBV5-1	-	CASSSGEIHEQYF
TRBV15	TRBJ2-5	CATSRQGKGTGETQYF
TRBV7-9	TRBJ1-3	CASTPNLSSGNTIYF
TRBV4-1	TRBJ2-5	CASSQLGTSGYQETQYF
TRBV6-2/TRBV6-3	TRBJ2-5	CASSYRDRGQETQYF
TRBV4-3	TRBJ2-7	CASSQERGGATRGQYF
TRBV20-1	TRBJ2-5	CSATAGGRETQYF
TRBV6-6	TRBJ2-5	CASSFLGTRLQETQYF
TRBV12-3/TRBV12-4	TRBJ1-1	CASSFQENTEAFF
TRBV7-6	-	CAGSLGGGNRGTYEQYF
TRBV5-4	TRBJ2-5	CASSHADRAETQYF
TRBV7-8	TRBJ2-1	CASGLQMGIYNEQFF
TRBV6-5	TRBJ2-5	CASSLSAGGNCNEQYF
TRBV15	TRBJ2-3	CATSRGGDTQYF
TRBV5-1	TRBJ1-2	CASSARGRDGYTF
TRBV6-6	-	CASSYGSSGGLETQYF